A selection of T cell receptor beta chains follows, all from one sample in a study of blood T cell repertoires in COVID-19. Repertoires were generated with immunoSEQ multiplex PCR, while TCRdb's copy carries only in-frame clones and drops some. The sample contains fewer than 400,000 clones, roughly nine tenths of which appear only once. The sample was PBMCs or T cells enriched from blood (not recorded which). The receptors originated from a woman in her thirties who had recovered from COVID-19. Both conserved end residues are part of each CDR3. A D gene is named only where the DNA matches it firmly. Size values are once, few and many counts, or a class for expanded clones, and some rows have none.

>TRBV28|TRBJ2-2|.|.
TGTGCCAGCAGTTCAAGGACAGCGAACACCGGGGAGCTGTTTTTT
CASSSRTANTGELFF
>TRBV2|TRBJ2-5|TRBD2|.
TGTGCCAGCAGTGTGGGTAGCGGGGGCCCGATGGAGACCCAGTACTTC
CASSVGSGGPMETQYF
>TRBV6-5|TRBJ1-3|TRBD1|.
TGTGCCAGCAGTTACTCGCTCAGGGGGAACGGAAACACCATATATTTT
CASSYSLRGNGNTIYF
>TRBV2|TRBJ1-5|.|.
TGTGCCAGCAGTGACCCCACGACACATTCAAATCAGCCCCAGCATTTT
CASSDPTTHSNQPQHF
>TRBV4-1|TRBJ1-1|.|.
TGCGCCAGCAGCCAACTGGGTCAGGGAGCGGGTGAAGCTTTCTTT
CASSQLGQGAGEAFF
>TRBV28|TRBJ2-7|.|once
TGTGCCAGCAGTGAGGTTCACGGTGTCTACGAGCAGTACTTC
CASSEVHGVYEQYF
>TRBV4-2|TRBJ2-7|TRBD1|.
TGTGCCTCCGGACAGGGGGGTTACGAGCAGTACTTC
CASGQGGYEQYF
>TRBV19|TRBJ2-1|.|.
TGTGCCAGTAGTATACAGGGTACCCTCTACAATGAGCAGTTCTTC
CASSIQGTLYNEQFF
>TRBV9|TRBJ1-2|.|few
TGTGCCAGCAGCGTAGGCCCGGGGGTACCTGAGGGCTACACCTTC
CASSVGPGVPEGYTF
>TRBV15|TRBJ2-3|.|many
TGTGCCACCAGCAAAGGGAGGTTCACAGATACGCAGTATTTT
CATSKGRFTDTQYF
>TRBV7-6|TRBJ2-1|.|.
TGTGCCAGCAGCTTAACCTCGGGGAGGCGGGGGCGCGTCGGGGAGCAGTTCTTC
CASSLTSGRRGRVGEQFF
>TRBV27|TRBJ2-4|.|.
TGTGCCAGCAGTCTCGGAGGGGCTCTGGGCAAAAACATTCAGTACTTC
CASSLGGALGKNIQYF
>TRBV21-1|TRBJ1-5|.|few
TGTGCCAGCAAAAGAAAGCCGGGACAGCGCTATCAGCCCCAGCATTTT
CASKRKPGQRYQPQHF
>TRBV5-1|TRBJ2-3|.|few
TGCGCCAGCAGCCCCGTCACAGATACGCAGTATTTT
CASSPVTDTQYF
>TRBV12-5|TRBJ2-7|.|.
TGTGCTAGTGCCTTAATCGACTACCTCAGCTCCTACGAGCAGTACTTC
CASALIDYLSSYEQYF
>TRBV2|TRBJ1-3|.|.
TGTGCCAGCAACCGACAGCGTATAACCTCTGGAAACACCATATATTTT
CASNRQRITSGNTIYF
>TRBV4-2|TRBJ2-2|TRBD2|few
TGTGCCAGCAGCCAAGGTCGAGCGGGGGGGCCGAACACCGGGGAGCTGTTTTTT
CASSQGRAGGPNTGELFF